This T cell receptor beta chain was sequenced during a study of T cell changes during pregnancy in multiple sclerosis. The CDR3 spans 14 residues. Germline CDR1 is SGDLS and CDR2 is YYNGEE. The table came from immunoSEQ multiplex PCR; TCRdb's copy has only in-frame clones and leaves some out. Of tens of thousands of clones in the sample, 85% to 95% are singletons; the top ten hold roughly 2.6%. With regard to this clone: Germline and junction disagree at one end, which may indicate a read error.

Source: CD8+ T cells from peripheral blood mononuclear cells, taken in the third trimester of pregnancy. V usage is TRBV9 and J usage is TRBJ2-7; weak D call: TRBD1 (5 bases). The receptor comes from a female donor with multiple sclerosis, enrolled in a pregnancy study. The CDR3 is CASSVAGNSNEQYF. DNA of the CDR3: TGTGCCAGCAGCGTAGCAGGGAACTCCAACGAGCAGTACTTC.